This entry lists 25 T cell receptor beta chains sequenced from one sample in a study of blood T cell repertoires in COVID-19. Only in-frame clones appear in the TCRdb table, and some are missing; sequencing was by immunoSEQ multiplex PCR. The table lists 170,000 or so clones, about 90% of them singletons. Sequenced input: PBMCs or T cells enriched from blood (not recorded which). All receptors derive from a woman in her forties or fifties who had recovered from COVID-19.

The V gene is TRBV4-1, the J gene TRBJ2-1; a weak D match, TRBD2 (5 bases). This CDR3 region has 17 residues. Germline loops: CDR1 MGHRA, CDR2 YSYEKL. The V end was cut by 0 bases, the J end by 2 bases, with 14 bases between. The CDR3 region is CASSQEGAEAPYNEQFF. The CDR3 DNA follows: TGCGCCAGCAGCCAAGAGGGAGCGGAGGCACCCTACAATGAGCAGTTCTTC.

This chain uses TRBV23-1 with TRBJ2-5, with TRBD1 matching over 9 bases. TRBV23-1 is labeled an ORF, and its function is uncertain. This CDR3 has 15 amino acids. Trimming cost V 0 bases and J 6 bases; bases outside gene matches: 5. CDR3 DNA sequence: TGCGCCAGCAGTCAATCGGGGACAGGGCTTAAGACCCAGTACTTC. Its protein product is CASSQSGTGLKTQYF.

J is TRBJ1-6 and V is TRBV7-9; TRBD1 matches at 7 bases. Per the germline V gene, CDR1 is SEHNR and CDR2 is FQNEAQ (reference sequence). The length of the CDR3 is 17 residues. V shed 5 bases and J 0 bases; nucleotides not matched to a gene: 7. For the CDR3, the DNA is TGTGCCAGCAGCCTACAGGGGAGGAGCTCCTATAATTCACCCCTCCACTTT. Its protein is CASSLQGRSSYNSPLHF.

This rearrangement joins TRBV7-6 to TRBJ2-3; no definite D call. The V end lost 5 bases, the J end lost 2 bases, and 20 bases lay between the germline ends. In germline, CDR1 is SGHVS, CDR2 FNYEAQ. The CDR3 has 17 amino acids. CDR3 DNA: TGTGCCAGCAGCGCAGATGGGTTGGGCAGGTTCACAGATACGCAGTATTTT. The encoded protein is CASSADGLGRFTDTQYF.

The chain combines TRBV19 with TRBJ1-1, with TRBD1 identical over 11 bases. CDR1 LNHDA and CDR2 SQIVND come from the germline V gene (reference sequence). V was clipped by 8 bases and J by 1 base; unmatched bases: 0. The CDR3 totals 13 residues. In DNA, the CDR3 is TGTGCCAGTGGACAGGGGGCGAACACTGAAGCTTTCTTT. Amino acids: CASGQGANTEAFF.

The chain carries TRBV19 and TRBJ1-5; a possible D gene is TRBD1 (6 bases). Germline loops: CDR1 LNHDA, CDR2 SQIVND (reference sequence). The CDR3 runs to 14 residues. Trimming took off 6 bases at V and 3 bases at J, with 12 bases between the two ends. The CDR3 nucleotides are TGTGCCAGTAGAGATAGGACAGTCAATCAGCCCCAGCATTTT. It specifies CASRDRTVNQPQHF.

The chain joins TRBV11-3 to TRBJ2-1; D is unclear. The CDR3 totals 13 residues. The germline gives CDR1 SGHNT, CDR2 YENEEA. With 1 base removed from V and 4 bases from J, the gap between germline ends came to 5 bases. The CDR3, as DNA: TGTGCCAGCAGCTTAGCTTCGTACAATGAGCAGTTCTTC. Translated, it gives CASSLASYNEQFF.

This chain uses TRBV21-1 with TRBJ1-2; the table assigns TRBD1, which was not confirmed against the DNA. TRBV21-1 constitutes a pseudogene. The CDR3 runs to 16 residues. In nucleotides, the CDR3 is TGTGCCAGCAGCAAAGAGCAACAGGGGACTAACTATGGCTACACCTTC. Translated: CASSKEQQGTNYGYTF.

The chain is built from TRBV21-1 and TRBJ1-1. TRBV21-1 is a pseudogene locus. The CDR3 extends over 15 amino acids. As DNA, the CDR3 is TGTGCCAGCACCCCTAAGGGGGGGGGAGAGGCTGAAGCTTTCTTT. It encodes CASTPKGGGEAEAFF.

The chain is built from TRBV5-1 and TRBJ1-1; a possible D gene is TRBD1 (5 bases). The germline gives CDR1 SGHRS, CDR2 YFSETQ. The V and J ends lost 4 bases and 4 bases respectively, with 17 bases between them. The CDR3 is 15 amino acids. The DNA of the CDR3 is TGCGCCAGCAGCCCCACATCCCAGGGTGGCACTGAAGCTTTCTTT. Translated: CASSPTSQGGTEAFF.

The chain combines TRBV3-1 (or the pseudogene TRBV3-2) with TRBJ2-1; TRBD1 matches at 9 bases. Germline values: CDR1 LGHDT, CDR2 YNNKEL (reference sequence). The CDR3 is made up of 14 amino acids. V gave up 5 bases and J gave up 10 bases; unmatched junction bases: 9. CDR3 in amino acids: CASSSRQGGREQFF. The CDR3 DNA is TGTGCCAGCAGCTCCCGACAGGGGGGACGGGAGCAGTTCTTC.

The chain carries TRBV6-2 or TRBV6-3 and TRBJ2-5; D may be TRBD2 (5 bases). The CDR3 length is 13 residues. Germline V gene data show CDR1 as MNHEY and CDR2 as SVGEGT. Trimming took 6 bases from V and 1 from J, leaving 9 bases between them. This CDR3 reads CASSRTVQETQYF. The CDR3 DNA reads TGTGCCAGCAGCCGGACTGTCCAAGAGACCCAGTACTTC.

The chain carries TRBV6-2 or TRBV6-3 and TRBJ2-7, with TRBD1 matching over 7 bases. The CDR3 length is 13 residues. The junction had 7 bases not matched to a gene; V was cut back by 6 bases and J by 5 bases. The germline gives CDR1 MNHEY, CDR2 SVGEGT. The CDR3 DNA reads TGTGCCAGCAGACCTGACAGGGACCACGAGCAGTACTTC. Protein product: CASRPDRDHEQYF.

The chain joins TRBV18 to TRBJ2-7; TRBD2 matches at 16 bases. Germline V CDR1 and CDR2: KGHSH, LQKENI. This CDR3 comprises 16 residues. V lost 2 bases, J lost 4 bases, and 2 bases stayed unmatched. The chain's CDR3 is CASSPEGLAGGYEQYF. CDR3 coding DNA: TGTGCCAGCTCACCAGAGGGACTAGCGGGAGGGTACGAGCAGTACTTC.

The chain carries TRBV18 and TRBJ1-2, with 9 bases lining up with TRBD1. The CDR3 totals 13 residues. The V and J ends lost 3 bases and 9 bases, in that order; junction bases with no gene match: 5. In germline, CDR1 is KGHSH, CDR2 LQKENI. Written as DNA, the CDR3 is TGTGCCAGCTCACCGGGACAGGGTCGGAGCTACACCTTC. Residues: CASSPGQGRSYTF.

V usage is TRBV28 and J usage is TRBJ1-6; D uncertain. Germline lookup yields CDR1 MDHEN and CDR2 SYDVKM. This CDR3 has 15 residues. V was clipped by 7 bases and J by 6 bases, with 16 bases between them. The chain's CDR3 is CASTQLTGFNSPLHF. The CDR3 coding sequence is TGTGCCAGCACCCAGCTCACGGGATTTAATTCACCCCTCCACTTT.

The chain recombines TRBV3-1 (or the pseudogene TRBV3-2) with TRBJ1-2; 11 bases map to TRBD1. Losses at the gene ends were 4 bases for V and 7 bases for J; bases not matched to a gene: 2. Per germline, CDR1 LGHDT and CDR2 YNNKEL (reference sequence). The CDR3 is 13 amino acids. Here the CDR3 DNA reads TGTGCCAGCAGCCCTGGGACAGGGGGTGGCTACACCTTC. The encoded protein is CASSPGTGGGYTF.

The J gene is TRBJ1-5, the V gene TRBV27; D may be TRBD1 (6 bases). The CDR3 covers 14 residues. V was shortened by 3 bases and J by 4 bases, with 10 bases between the two germline ends. Germline CDR1 is MNHEY and CDR2 is SMNVEV (reference sequence). The CDR3 region is CASSLTGRNQPQHF. The CDR3, as DNA: TGTGCCAGCAGTTTGACAGGTCGTAATCAGCCCCAGCATTTT.

The V call is TRBV18, the J call TRBJ1-4, with TRBD1 as a possible D gene (6 bases). The length of the CDR3 is 15 residues. V was pared by 2 bases and J by 5 bases, with 12 bases between. Germline values: CDR1 KGHSH, CDR2 LQKENI. CDR3 DNA sequence: TGTGCCAGCTCACCAAGACAGGTGATGAATGAAAAACTGTTTTTT. This translates into CASSPRQVMNEKLFF.

This clone appeared many times. The V gene is TRBV29-1, the J gene TRBJ1-6; 7 bases match TRBD1. Germline V lookup: CDR1 SQVTM, CDR2 ANQGSEA. The CDR3 sequence is 13 residues long. With 8 bases clipped from V and 14 bases from J, the junction kept 15 bases outside the gene matches. The CDR3 spells CSPPGTVEETLHF. The CDR3 region has the DNA TGCAGCCCACCCGGGACAGTGGAGGAGACCCTCCACTTT.

The chain recombines TRBV27 with TRBJ1-6; 12 nucleotides line up with TRBD1. The germline gives CDR1 MNHEY, CDR2 SMNVEV (reference sequence). J was trimmed by 9 bases and V by 4 bases; bases with no gene match: 4. This CDR3 region has 15 residues. The CDR3 loop reads CASSWGQGASSPLHF. CDR3 nucleotide sequence: TGTGCCAGCAGTTGGGGACAGGGGGCTTCTTCACCCCTCCACTTT.

This sequence joins TRBV28 and TRBJ1-6, with 7 bases fitting TRBD1. The V gene end was trimmed by 5 bases and the J gene end by 3 bases; junction bases not matched to a gene: 13. The CDR3 sequence is 18 residues long. Germline CDR1 MDHEN, CDR2 SYDVKM. For the CDR3, the DNA is TGTGCCAGCAGTCCTGGGGACAGCCAAAAGTACTATAATTCACCCCTCCACTTT. This translates into CASSPGDSQKYYNSPLHF. The entire variable domain, with the rest obtained from reference TRBV28 and TRBJ1-6, is as follows: DVKVTQSSRYLVKRTGEKVFLECVQDMDHENMFWYRQDPGLGLRLIYFSYDVKMKEKGDIPEGYSVSREKKERFSLILESASTNQTSMYLCASSPGDSQKYYNSPLHFGNGTRLTVT.

The gene calls are TRBV4-2 and TRBJ1-4; D call uncertain. The CDR3 runs 17 residues. V lost 0 bases and J lost 2, with 13 bases in between. Germline CDR1 reads LGHNA; CDR2 reads YNFKEQ. Here the CDR3 reads CASSQDSRKSTNEKLFF. DNA of the CDR3: TGTGCCAGCAGCCAAGATAGTCGCAAAAGCACTAATGAAAAACTGTTTTTT.

The genes are TRBV5-1 and TRBJ1-1, with 8 nucleotides matching TRBD1. V gave up 3 bases and J gave up 0 bases; unmatched junction bases: 10. The CDR3 has 17 amino acids. Germline V gene lookup returns CDR1 SGHRS and CDR2 YFSETQ. The CDR3 sequence is CASSSDRALGMNTEAFF. CDR3 nucleotide sequence: TGCGCCAGCAGCTCGGACAGGGCGTTGGGCATGAACACTGAAGCTTTCTTT.

The chain links TRBV7-9 to TRBJ2-3, with 9 nucleotides matching TRBD1. In germline, CDR1 is SEHNR, CDR2 FQNEAQ (reference sequence). Germline trimming cut 5 bases from V and 0 bases from J; bases unmatched to any gene: 3. This CDR3 spans 15 amino acids. DNA for the CDR3: TGTGCCAGCAGCCCGGGGACAGGGAGCACAGATACGCAGTATTTT. Its translation is CASSPGTGSTDTQYF.